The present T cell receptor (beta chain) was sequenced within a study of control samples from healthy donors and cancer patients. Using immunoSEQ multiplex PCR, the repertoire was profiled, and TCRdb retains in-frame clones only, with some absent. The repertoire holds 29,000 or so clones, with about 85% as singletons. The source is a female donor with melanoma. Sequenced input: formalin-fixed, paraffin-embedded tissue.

In DNA, the CDR3 is TGTGCCAGCAGCCTACGGACAGGTGGCACAGATACGCAGTATTTT. Protein: CASSLRTGGTDTQYF. The chain has TRBV4-2 and TRBJ2-3, with TRBD1 matching over 7 bases. The V and J ends lost 4 bases and 1 base, in that order; junction bases with no gene match: 5. Germline V gene data show CDR1 as LGHNA and CDR2 as YNFKEQ. The CDR3 is made up of 15 amino acids.